This TCR beta chain was recorded in a study of blood T cells in healthy people across ages. The CDR3 totals 14 residues. CDR1 MNHEY and CDR2 SVGAGI come from the germline V gene. Study outcomes and limitations: For the donors, CMV status was unknown and possibly confounded expanded clonotype changes.

Next came a second PCR, run for roughly 6 to 11 cycles, which used a sample-barcoded 5' primer along with a J-beta primer mix. The yield of each sample was at least 2.5 million CDR3-containing paired-end reads. TCRdb itself ran the 5' RACE reads through MiXCR, one entry per CDR3 protein. In the table there are 650,000 to 700,000 distinct CDR3 sequences, about 34% of which are singletons. To note about this clonotype: Its antigen is as yet unknown.

The sequencing sample was made of blood. The V call is TRBV6-5, the J call TRBJ2-5; 8 nucleotides match TRBD2. TRBJ2-7 explains the end of the DNA better; the J call may be wrong. The source of this sequence is an elderly woman in good health. The CDR3: CASGYTGGVSEQYF. DNA of the CDR3: TGTGCCAGCGGATATACCGGGGGGGTCTCCGAGCAGTACTTC.